The 6 T cell receptor beta chains reported below all come from one sample, sequenced in a study of early T cells in non-severe SARS-CoV-2 infection. TCRdb reprocessed the 5' RACE reads via MiXCR and lists one record per CDR3 protein. The sample shows some 55,000 distinct CDR3 sequences, less than 15% of them seen only once. Here the sequenced sample was whole blood, taken at baseline. Receptors originate from an adult who was a healthcare worker with PCR-confirmed SARS-CoV-2 infection or an uninfected control (not recorded which).

The gene calls are TRBV20-1 and TRBJ2-7; D tentatively reads TRBD1 or TRBD2 (6 bases each). CDR1 and CDR2 from the germline V gene are DFQATT and SNEGSKA (reference sequence). Trimming shortened V by 3 bases and J by 0 bases, and 12 bases separated the two germline ends. The CDR3 runs to 14 residues. The CDR3 DNA follows: TGCAGTGCTAGTTCGGGGGACATCTCCTACGAGCAGTACTTC. Translated: CSASSGDISYEQYF.

This clonotype was counted ten times or more. The V call is TRBV7-2, the J call TRBJ2-1; 7 bases agree with TRBD2. The CDR3 sequence is 16 residues long. Germline V gives CDR1 SGHTA, CDR2 FQGNSA. J lost 0 bases, V lost 5 bases, and 7 bases had no gene match. CDR3 DNA: TGTGCCAGCAGCCCGCGTGCTAGCGGCTCCTACAATGAGCAGTTCTTC. Translating it yields CASSPRASGSYNEQFF.

This clonotype was recorded many times. The chain couples TRBV7-9 to TRBJ2-1; the D gene is possibly TRBD1 (6 bases). Germline values: CDR1 SEHNR, CDR2 FQNEAQ (reference sequence). V was shortened by 3 bases and J by 5 bases, with 14 bases between the two germline ends. This CDR3 is built from 15 residues. The CDR3 sequence: CASSLAAGVNNEQFF. The CDR3 DNA reads as TGTGCCAGCAGCTTGGCGGCAGGGGTCAACAATGAGCAGTTCTTC.

This clonotype was found a few times. The rearrangement links TRBV12-3 or TRBV12-4 to TRBJ1-2, with a tentative D call TRBD1 (5 bases). V shed 6 bases and J shed 5 bases, with 13 bases lying between them. CDR3 length: 13 residues. Here the CDR3 DNA reads TGTGCCAGCAGGCGACGGGAGGGGTATGGCTACACCTTC. It encodes CASRRREGYGYTF.

This clonotype was recorded a few times. The chain couples TRBV6-4 to TRBJ2-3, with D maybe TRBD1 (8 bases). The germline CDR1 and CDR2 sequences are MRHNA and SNTAGT. The CDR3 consists of 16 residues. Trimming left V 6 bases short and J 4 bases short, with 20 bases between. CDR3 region: CASSATGQGGPDTQYF. CDR3 nucleotides: TGTGCCAGCAGCGCCACCGGACAGGGAGGGCCAGATACGCAGTATTTT.

The chain combines TRBV12-3 or TRBV12-4 with TRBJ2-7; a possible D gene is TRBD1 (5 bases). The CDR3 runs to 16 residues. V gave up 6 bases and J gave up 4 bases, with 22 bases separating them. CDR3 sequence: CASSLSDPRERYEQYF. Here the CDR3 DNA reads TGTGCCAGCAGCCTTTCCGATCCCAGGGAAAGATACGAGCAGTACTTC.